Following are 22 T cell receptor beta chains from one sample sequenced in a study of cytotoxic CD8 clonotypes in ibrutinib-treated CLL. Assay used: immunoSEQ multiplex PCR; TCRdb lists only in-frame clones, some missing. The table records approximately 140,000 clones, 70% to 85% of them present only once. The sequencing here drew on PBMCs, taken after 12 months of ibrutinib treatment. These receptor sequences come from a human donor with chronic lymphocytic leukemia.

The sample holds a few counts of this clone. The chain couples TRBV19 to TRBJ1-2; D is unresolved. Trimming took 6 bases from V and 1 from J, leaving 18 bases between them. This CDR3 is built from 16 residues. The germline V gene encodes CDR1 LNHDA and CDR2 SQIVND (reference sequence). The chain's CDR3 is CASRSRNLVLNYGYTF. The CDR3 coding sequence is TGTGCCAGTAGGTCCAGGAATTTGGTCCTTAACTATGGCTACACCTTC. Drawing the rest from reference TRBV19 and TRBJ1-2, the complete variable domain is DGGITQSPKYLFRKEGQNVTLSCEQNLNHDAMYWYRQDPGQGLRLIYYSQIVNDFQKGDIAEGYSVSREKKESFPLTVTSAQKNPTAFYLCASRSRNLVLNYGYTFGSGTRLTVV.

A few counts support this clone. The CDR3 DNA reads as TGTGCCATCAGTGAGAGACAGGGGACTAACTATGGCTACACCTTC. Translating gives CAISERQGTNYGYTF. The chain uses TRBV10-3 and TRBJ1-2, with 8 bases fitting TRBD1. This CDR3 comprises 15 residues. Germline V gives CDR1 ENHRY, CDR2 SYGVKD. Trimming cost V 2 bases and J 0 bases; bases outside gene matches: 2.

The rearrangement joins TRBV7-9 to TRBJ1-1; D is ambiguous. Germline V lookup: CDR1 SEHNR, CDR2 FQNEAQ (reference sequence). V was clipped by 2 bases and J by 10 bases, with 8 bases between them. CDR3 size: 11 residues. The CDR3 here is CASSLLIGAFF. CDR3 coding DNA: TGTGCCAGCAGCTTATTGATTGGAGCTTTCTTT.

The V and J genes are TRBV9 and TRBJ2-1; no reliable D call. The V gene lost 5 bases and the J gene lost 6 bases, with 9 bases spanning the gap. Germline V gives CDR1 SGDLS, CDR2 YYNGEE. The CDR3 covers 12 residues. This chain's CDR3 is CASSRPPNEQFF. Here the CDR3 DNA reads TGTGCCAGCAGTCGTCCACCCAATGAGCAGTTCTTC.

The CDR3 reads CASSQVRAGGLYNEQFF. In DNA form, the CDR3 reads TGCGCCAGCAGCCAAGTTCGGGCGGGAGGGTTATACAATGAGCAGTTCTTC. The rearrangement uses TRBV4-3 and TRBJ2-1; 9 bases agree with TRBD2. J gave up 4 bases and V 1 base, and 8 bases lay outside the gene matches. This CDR3 has 17 residues. Germline assignment: CDR1 LGHNA and CDR2 YSLEER.

The chain couples TRBV4-2 to TRBJ2-1; no definite D call. CDR3 length equals 14 residues. Germline V lookup: CDR1 LGHNA, CDR2 YNFKEQ. V lost 2 bases to trimming and J lost 7 bases, with 12 bases between them. CDR3 sequence (DNA): TGTGCCAGCAGCCAATCGGATTCGGGTAATGAGCAGTTCTTC. Its protein product is CASSQSDSGNEQFF.

The gene calls are TRBV15 and TRBJ1-3; 8 bases map to TRBD1. Germline loops: CDR1 LNHNV, CDR2 YYDKDF (reference sequence). V was pared by 3 bases and J by 3 bases, with 4 bases of the junction left unmatched. The CDR3 extends over 15 amino acids. The CDR3 DNA sequence: TGTGCCACCAGCAGCGTTACAGGGGGTGGAAACACCATATATTTT. This translates into CATSSVTGGGNTIYF.

J is TRBJ2-1 and V is TRBV2; possibly TRBD1 or TRBD2 for D (5 bases each). Trimming stripped 3 bases from V and 2 bases from J, with 8 bases between. Germline V lookup: CDR1 SNHLY, CDR2 FYNNEI. This CDR3 contains 14 residues. The CDR3 coding sequence is TGTGCCAGCAGTGACGGGGCCGCCTACAATGAGCAGTTCTTC. Encoded protein: CASSDGAAYNEQFF.

J is TRBJ1-2 and V is TRBV28; D not resolved. Per germline, CDR1 MDHEN and CDR2 SYDVKM. The CDR3 loop spans 14 amino acids. The germline V and J ends were trimmed by 6 bases and 0 bases, with 11 bases remaining between them. The CDR3 loop reads CASRFIQSNYGYTF. CDR3 bases: TGTGCCAGCAGGTTTATACAATCTAACTATGGCTACACCTTC.

This clone was seen just once. CDR3 protein: CASLNRVGNQPQHF. The DNA for the CDR3 is TGTGCCAGTTTAAACAGGGTCGGGAATCAGCCCCAGCATTTT. This rearrangement joins TRBV19 to TRBJ1-5; maybe TRBD1 (6 bases). Germline V gives CDR1 LNHDA, CDR2 SQIVND (reference sequence). V was trimmed by 8 bases and J by 4 bases, leaving 15 bases between them. The CDR3 is made up of 14 amino acids.

The rearrangement joins TRBV19 to TRBJ1-2, with unresolved D. V lost 5 bases, J lost 8 bases, and 15 bases lay in between. The CDR3 is made up of 13 amino acids. Looked up from germline, CDR1 is LNHDA and CDR2 is SQIVND (reference sequence). The CDR3 region is CASSEAGLWGYTF. DNA for the CDR3: TGTGCCAGTAGTGAAGCTGGTCTTTGGGGCTACACCTTC. Variable domain in full (rest from reference TRBV19 and TRBJ1-2): DGGITQSPKYLFRKEGQNVTLSCEQNLNHDAMYWYRQDPGQGLRLIYYSQIVNDFQKGDIAEGYSVSREKKESFPLTVTSAQKNPTAFYLCASSEAGLWGYTFGSGTRLTVV.

The chain recombines TRBV7-8 with TRBJ2-7; 10 bases are a match to TRBD2. The CDR3 spans 13 residues. The V and J ends lost 2 bases and 6 bases, in that order; junction bases with no gene match: 1. Germline CDR1 SGHVS, CDR2 FQNEAQ. CDR3 DNA sequence: TGTGCCAGCAGCTTACTAGCGGGAGCCGAGCAGTACTTC. Translation: CASSLLAGAEQYF.

The chain combines TRBV4-1 with TRBJ2-7, with a tentative D call TRBD1 (5 bases). Trimming removed 0 bases at V and 0 bases at J, with 12 bases between. The CDR3 is 16 amino acids. CDR1 MGHRA and CDR2 YSYEKL come from the germline V gene. The chain's CDR3 is CASSQDRQGTSYEQYF. In DNA form, the CDR3 reads TGCGCCAGCAGCCAAGATCGCCAGGGCACCTCCTACGAGCAGTACTTC.

The CDR3 loop reads CASSVGASSYNEQFF. In nucleotides, the CDR3 is TGTGCCAGCAGCGTAGGGGCAAGCTCCTACAATGAGCAGTTCTTC. This chain links TRBV9 with TRBJ2-1; the D is unclear. Trimming took off 0 bases at V and 0 bases at J, with 7 bases between the two ends. Germline lookup yields CDR1 SGDLS and CDR2 YYNGEE. The CDR3 is made up of 15 amino acids.

The rearrangement uses TRBV29-1 and TRBJ2-5, with D unresolved. This CDR3 has 16 residues. From germline, CDR1 is SQVTM and CDR2 ANQGSEA. Deletions cut 1 base from V and 2 bases from J, with 17 bases between. The CDR3 is CSVEGYTNFLQETQYF. The CDR3 nucleotides read TGCAGCGTTGAAGGGTATACCAATTTCCTACAAGAGACCCAGTACTTC. The full variable domain, in which reference TRBV29-1 and TRBJ2-5 provide the parts outside the CDR3, is SAVISQKPSRDICQRGTSLTIQCQVDSQVTMMFWYRQQPGQSLTLIATANQGSEATYESGFVIDKFPISRPNLTFSTLTVSNMSPEDSSIYLCSVEGYTNFLQETQYFGPGTRLLVL.

This sequence joins TRBV27 and TRBJ2-5, with 8 bases fitting TRBD2. CDR3 length: 13 amino acids. The trim removed 6 bases at V and 4 bases at J, leaving 4 bases unmatched. Germline CDR1 and CDR2: MNHEY and SMNVEV (reference sequence). The CDR3 sequence: CASRVTSGETQYF. The CDR3 bases are TGTGCCAGCAGGGTCACTAGCGGAGAGACCCAGTACTTC.

The chain uses TRBV5-8 and TRBJ1-1; the D gene is possibly TRBD1 (6 bases). The CDR3 extends over 14 amino acids. The V gene's germline CDR1 is SGHTS and CDR2 YDEGEE. V shed 4 bases and J shed 8 bases, with 18 bases lying between them. The CDR3 loop reads CASSHRTTGLEAFF. The CDR3 nucleotides read TGTGCCAGCAGCCACAGGACGACAGGACTGGAAGCTTTCTTT.

This clone was seen once. The chain joins TRBV29-1 to TRBJ2-3; tentatively, D is TRBD1 (6 bases). This CDR3 region has 11 residues. The V gene lost 4 bases and the J gene lost 6 bases, with 8 bases spanning the gap. Germline V CDR1 and CDR2: SQVTM, ANQGSEA. The CDR3 protein is CSVGDTDTQYF. Written as DNA, the CDR3 is TGCAGCGTTGGGGACACTGATACGCAGTATTTT.

This rearrangement joins TRBV25-1 to TRBJ2-7; 8 bases are shared with TRBD1. CDR1 and CDR2 (germline): MGHDK, SYGVNS. V was pared by 6 bases and J by 2 bases, with 9 bases of the junction left unmatched. The CDR3 totals 15 residues. The CDR3 region has the DNA TGTGCCAGCAGGACCGGACAGGGCGCGACCTACGAGCAGTACTTC. Translated, it gives CASRTGQGATYEQYF.

The rearrangement links TRBV18 to TRBJ1-1, with D unresolved. Germline assignment: CDR1 KGHSH and CDR2 LQKENI. Trimming stripped 3 bases from V and 7 bases from J, with 15 bases between. The CDR3 has 14 residues. CDR3 sequence reads: CASSPFADGNEAFF. The CDR3 DNA sequence: TGTGCCAGCTCACCCTTCGCGGACGGTAATGAAGCTTTCTTT.

This clone was seen a handful of times. The chain joins TRBV7-8 to TRBJ1-1, with D hard to call. The germline CDR1 and CDR2 sequences are SGHVS and FQNEAQ. The CDR3 length is 14 residues. V shed 1 base and J shed 0 bases, with 6 bases lying between them. The CDR3 nucleotides read TGTGCCAGCAGCTTAGGGAATCTGAACACTGAAGCTTTCTTT. Translation: CASSLGNLNTEAFF.

The gene calls are TRBV5-6 and TRBJ2-7; 8 nucleotides align to TRBD2. CDR3 length: 15 amino acids. Germline CDR1 reads SGHDT; CDR2 reads YYEEEE. V dropped 4 bases and J dropped 2; count of bases not matched to a gene: 8. The CDR3 reads CASSGGASGPYEQYF. The CDR3 DNA is TGTGCCAGCAGCGGAGGGGCTAGCGGGCCCTACGAGCAGTACTTC.